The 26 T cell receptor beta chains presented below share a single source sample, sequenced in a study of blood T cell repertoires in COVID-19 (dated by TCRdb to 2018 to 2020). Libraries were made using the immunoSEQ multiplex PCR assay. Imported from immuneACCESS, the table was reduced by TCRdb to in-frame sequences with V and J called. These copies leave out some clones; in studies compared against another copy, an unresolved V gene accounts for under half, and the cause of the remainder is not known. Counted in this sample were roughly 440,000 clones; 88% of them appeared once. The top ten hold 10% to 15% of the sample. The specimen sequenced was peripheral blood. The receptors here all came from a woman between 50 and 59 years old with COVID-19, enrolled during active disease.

The CDR3 nucleotides are TGTGCCAGCAGCTTAGCGGGATGGGGCGCCTATAGCAATCAGCCCCAGCATTTT. Translating it yields CASSLAGWGAYSNQPQHF. The chain carries TRBV7-8 and TRBJ1-5; D might be TRBD1 (5 bases). In germline, CDR1 is SGHVS, CDR2 FQNEAQ. V shed 0 bases and J shed 0 bases, with 15 bases lying between them. This CDR3 region has 18 residues. The whole variable domain, filled in from reference TRBV7-8 and TRBJ1-5, reads GAGVSQSPRYKVAKRGQDVALRCDPISGHVSLFWYQQALGQGPEFLTYFQNEAQLDKSGLPSDRFFAERPEGSVSTLKIQRTQQEDSAVYLCASSLAGWGAYSNQPQHFGDGTRLSIL.

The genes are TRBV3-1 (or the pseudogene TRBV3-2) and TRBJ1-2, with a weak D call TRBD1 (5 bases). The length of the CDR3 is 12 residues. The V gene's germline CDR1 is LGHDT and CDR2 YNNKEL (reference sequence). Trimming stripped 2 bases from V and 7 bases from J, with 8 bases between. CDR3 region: CASSQTGSGYTF. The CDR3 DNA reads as TGTGCCAGCAGCCAAACAGGCAGTGGCTACACCTTC.

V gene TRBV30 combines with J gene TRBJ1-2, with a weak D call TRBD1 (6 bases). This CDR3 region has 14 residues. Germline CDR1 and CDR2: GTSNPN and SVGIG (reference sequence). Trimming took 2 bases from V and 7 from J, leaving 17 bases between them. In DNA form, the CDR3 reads TGTGCCTGGAGTAAATTACAGGGCTCCGGTGGCTACACCTTC. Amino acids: CAWSKLQGSGGYTF.

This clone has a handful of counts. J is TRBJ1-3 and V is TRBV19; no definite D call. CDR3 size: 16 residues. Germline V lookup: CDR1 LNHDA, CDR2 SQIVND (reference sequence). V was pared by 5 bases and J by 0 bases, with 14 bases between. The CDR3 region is CASSVLAGTSGNTIYF. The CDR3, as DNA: TGTGCCAGTAGTGTCCTCGCAGGTACCTCTGGAAACACCATATATTTT.

CDR3 protein: CASSLGQENIQYF. Written as DNA, the CDR3 is TGTGCCAGCAGCTTAGGTCAGGAAAACATTCAGTACTTC. The chain employs TRBV11-3 and TRBJ2-4; D is ambiguous. The CDR3 is 13 residues long. Germline CDR1 reads SGHNT; CDR2 reads YENEEA. Trimming removed 1 base from V and 5 bases from J, with 6 bases in between.

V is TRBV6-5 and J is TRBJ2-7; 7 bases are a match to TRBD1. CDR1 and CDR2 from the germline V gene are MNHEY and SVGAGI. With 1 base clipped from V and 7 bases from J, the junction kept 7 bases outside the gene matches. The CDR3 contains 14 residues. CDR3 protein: CASSYLQGRREQYF. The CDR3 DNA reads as TGTGCCAGCAGTTACTTACAGGGGCGCAGGGAGCAGTACTTC.

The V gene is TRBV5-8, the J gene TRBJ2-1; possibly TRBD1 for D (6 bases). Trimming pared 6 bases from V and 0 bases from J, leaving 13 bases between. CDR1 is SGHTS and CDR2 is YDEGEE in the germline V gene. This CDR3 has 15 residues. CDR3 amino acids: CASNPGVTSYNEQFF. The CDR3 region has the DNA TGTGCCAGCAACCCAGGGGTTACCTCCTACAATGAGCAGTTCTTC.

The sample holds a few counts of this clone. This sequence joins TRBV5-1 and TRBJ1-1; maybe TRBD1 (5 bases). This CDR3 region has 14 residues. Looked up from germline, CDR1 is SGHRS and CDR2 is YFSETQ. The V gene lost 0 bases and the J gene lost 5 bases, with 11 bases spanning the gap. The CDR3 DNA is TGCGCCAGCAGCTTGGCCGCGGGGACGACTGAAGCTTTCTTT. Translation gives CASSLAAGTTEAFF.

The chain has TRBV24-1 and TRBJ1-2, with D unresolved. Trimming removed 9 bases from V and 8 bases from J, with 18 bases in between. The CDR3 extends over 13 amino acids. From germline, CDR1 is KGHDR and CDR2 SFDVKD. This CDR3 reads CATSGGIFGGYTF. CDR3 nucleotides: TGTGCCACCTCGGGTGGCATTTTCGGGGGCTACACCTTC.

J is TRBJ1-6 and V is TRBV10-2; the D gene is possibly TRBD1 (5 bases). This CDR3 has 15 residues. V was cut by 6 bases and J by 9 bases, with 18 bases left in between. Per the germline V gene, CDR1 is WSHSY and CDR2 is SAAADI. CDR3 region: CASSRSGREGSPLHF. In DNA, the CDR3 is TGCGCCAGCAGCCGCAGTGGCAGGGAGGGTTCACCCCTCCACTTT.

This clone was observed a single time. In DNA, the CDR3 is TGTGCCAGCAGCCCCGGGACAGGGGAGAATGAGCAGTTCTTC. It translates to CASSPGTGENEQFF. The chain employs TRBV7-6 and TRBJ2-1; 10 bases line up with TRBD1. This CDR3 spans 14 amino acids. The germline V gene encodes CDR1 SGHVS and CDR2 FNYEAQ. The trim removed 5 bases at V and 7 bases at J, leaving 5 bases unmatched.

The chain's CDR3 is CASSRAGGENTEAFF. Here the CDR3 DNA reads TGTGCCAGCAGCCGAGCAGGGGGAGAGAACACTGAAGCTTTCTTT. The chain recombines TRBV3-1 (or the pseudogene TRBV3-2) with TRBJ1-1, with TRBD1 matching 7 bases. V gave up 4 bases and J gave up 1 base; unmatched junction bases: 6. CDR1 LGHDT and CDR2 YNNKEL come from the germline V gene (reference sequence). The CDR3 totals 15 residues.

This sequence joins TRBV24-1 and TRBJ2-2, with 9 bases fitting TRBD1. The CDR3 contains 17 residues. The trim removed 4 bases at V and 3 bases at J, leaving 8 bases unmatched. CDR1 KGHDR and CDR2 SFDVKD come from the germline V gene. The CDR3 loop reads CATSEPAGTGYTGELFF. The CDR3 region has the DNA TGTGCCACCAGTGAGCCCGCCGGGACAGGGTACACCGGGGAGCTGTTTTTT.

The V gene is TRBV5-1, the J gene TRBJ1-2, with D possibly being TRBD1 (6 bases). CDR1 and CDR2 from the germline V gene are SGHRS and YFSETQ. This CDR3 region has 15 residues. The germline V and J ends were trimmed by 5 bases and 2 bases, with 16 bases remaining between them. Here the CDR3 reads CASRRLWTANYGYTF. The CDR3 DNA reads TGCGCCAGCAGACGGCTCTGGACAGCGAACTATGGCTACACCTTC.

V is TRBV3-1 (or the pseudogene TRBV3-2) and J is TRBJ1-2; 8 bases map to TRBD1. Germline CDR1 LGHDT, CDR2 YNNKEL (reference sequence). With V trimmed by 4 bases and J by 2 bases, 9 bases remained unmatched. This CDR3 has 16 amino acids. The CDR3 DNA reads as TGTGCCAGCAGCCCCCACGGACAGGGAGGGAACTATGGCTACACCTTC. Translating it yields CASSPHGQGGNYGYTF.

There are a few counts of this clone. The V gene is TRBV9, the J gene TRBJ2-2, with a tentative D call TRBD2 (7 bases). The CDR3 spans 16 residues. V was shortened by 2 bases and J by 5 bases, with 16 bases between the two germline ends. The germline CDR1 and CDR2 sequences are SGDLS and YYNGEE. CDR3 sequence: CASSVPTGGQTGELFF. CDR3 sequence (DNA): TGTGCCAGCAGCGTGCCCACCGGGGGGCAGACCGGGGAGCTGTTTTTT.

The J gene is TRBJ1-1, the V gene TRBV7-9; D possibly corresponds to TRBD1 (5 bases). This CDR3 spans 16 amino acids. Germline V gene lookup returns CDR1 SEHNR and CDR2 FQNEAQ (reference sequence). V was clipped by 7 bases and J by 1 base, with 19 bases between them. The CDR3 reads CASTIRIGVGNTEAFF. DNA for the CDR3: TGTGCCAGCACGATCCGGATAGGGGTGGGGAACACTGAAGCTTTCTTT.

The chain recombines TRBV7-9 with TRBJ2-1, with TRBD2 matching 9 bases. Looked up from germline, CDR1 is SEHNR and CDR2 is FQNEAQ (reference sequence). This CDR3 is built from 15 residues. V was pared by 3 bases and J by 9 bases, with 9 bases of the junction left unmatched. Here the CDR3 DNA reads TGTGCCAGCAGCTTCCGGGGTAGCGGGGGCACTGAGCAGTTCTTC. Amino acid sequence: CASSFRGSGGTEQFF.

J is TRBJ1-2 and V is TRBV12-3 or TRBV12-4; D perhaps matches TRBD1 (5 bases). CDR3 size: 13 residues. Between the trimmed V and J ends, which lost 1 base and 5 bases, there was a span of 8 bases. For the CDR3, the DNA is TGTGCCAGCAGTTTAGTATCAGGGTATGGCTACACCTTC. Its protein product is CASSLVSGYGYTF.

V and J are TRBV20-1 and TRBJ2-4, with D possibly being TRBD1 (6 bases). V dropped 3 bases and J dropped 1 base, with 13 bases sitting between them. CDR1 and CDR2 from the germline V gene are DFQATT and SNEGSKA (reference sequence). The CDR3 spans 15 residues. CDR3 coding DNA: TGCAGTGCTAGTGAAGGCCAGGGGGCCAAAAACATTCAGTACTTC. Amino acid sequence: CSASEGQGAKNIQYF.

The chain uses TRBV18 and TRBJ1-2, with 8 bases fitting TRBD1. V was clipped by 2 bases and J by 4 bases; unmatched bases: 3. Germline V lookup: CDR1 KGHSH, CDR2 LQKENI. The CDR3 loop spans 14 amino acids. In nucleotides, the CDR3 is TGTGCCAGCTCACCATCGACAGGGGCCTATGGCTACACCTTC. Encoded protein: CASSPSTGAYGYTF.

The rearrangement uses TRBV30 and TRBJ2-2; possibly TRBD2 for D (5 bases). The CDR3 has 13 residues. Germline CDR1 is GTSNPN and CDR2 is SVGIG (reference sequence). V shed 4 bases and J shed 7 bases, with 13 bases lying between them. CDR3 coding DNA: TGTGCCTGGAATAGAGTGAGGGACGGGGAGCTGTTTTTT. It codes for CAWNRVRDGELFF. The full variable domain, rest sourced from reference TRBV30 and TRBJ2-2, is SQTIHQWPATLVQPVGSPLSLECTVEGTSNPNLYWYRQAAGRGLQLLFYSVGIGQISSEVPQNLSASRPQDRQFILSSKKLLLSDSGFYLCAWNRVRDGELFFGEGSRLTVL.

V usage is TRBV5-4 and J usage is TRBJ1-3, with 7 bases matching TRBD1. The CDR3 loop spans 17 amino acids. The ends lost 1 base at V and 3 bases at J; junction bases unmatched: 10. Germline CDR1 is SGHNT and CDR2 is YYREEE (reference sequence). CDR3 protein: CASSLRANRGYGNTIYF. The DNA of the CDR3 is TGTGCCAGCAGCTTGAGAGCAAACAGGGGCTATGGAAACACCATATATTTT.

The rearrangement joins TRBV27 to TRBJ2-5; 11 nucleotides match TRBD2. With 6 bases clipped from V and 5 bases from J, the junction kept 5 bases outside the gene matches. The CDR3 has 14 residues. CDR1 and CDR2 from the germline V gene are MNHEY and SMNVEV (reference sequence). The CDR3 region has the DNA TGTGCCAGCAGCCCTGGGACTAGCGGTGAGACCCAGTACTTC. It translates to CASSPGTSGETQYF.

In nucleotides, the CDR3 is TGTGCCAGCAGTTCGCCAGGGGCAGGTGGCTACACCTTC. Amino acid sequence: CASSSPGAGGYTF. This chain connects TRBV27 to TRBJ1-2, with D perhaps matching TRBD1 (6 bases). V was cut by 4 bases and J by 7 bases, with 13 bases left in between. The CDR3 spans 13 residues. From germline, CDR1 is MNHEY and CDR2 SMNVEV (reference sequence).

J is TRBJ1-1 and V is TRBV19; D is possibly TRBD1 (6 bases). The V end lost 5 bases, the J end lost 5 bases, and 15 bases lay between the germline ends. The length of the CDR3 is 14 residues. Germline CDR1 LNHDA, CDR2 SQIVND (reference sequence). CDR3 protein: CASSAGQTRTEAFF. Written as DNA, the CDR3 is TGTGCCAGTAGTGCAGGACAGACGAGGACTGAAGCTTTCTTT.